Reported below is one TCR beta chain. Its matching antigen is unknown. Germline V gene data show CDR1 as LGHNA and CDR2 as YNFKEQ. The V end was cut by 6 bases, the J end by 5 bases, with 19 bases between. The CDR3 has 15 amino acids. This sample is part of a study of CD8 T cells in ankylosing spondylitis. General study points: Apparently characteristic of ankylosing spondylitis blood was a TCR beta motif (about 8 highly homologous variants). Those disease-linked clones were CD8+; they were also relatively rare in peripheral blood. Matched ankylosing spondylitis synovial fluid reportedly contained a significantly enriched population of disease-linked clones. Some motif variants had been reported before (in reactive arthritis synovial fluid and blood).

The authors made TCR beta libraries by quantitative 5'-RACE with molecular barcodes. Using its own MiXCR run on the 5' RACE reads, TCRdb lists one record per CDR3 protein. Of around 890,000 distinct CDR3 sequences in the sample, 12% were seen once. The sequenced material came from blood, either unsorted or a sorted T cell fraction (not recorded which). The TCR was taken from a male donor with ankylosing spondylitis. The rearrangement uses TRBV4-2 and TRBJ1-1; D is perhaps TRBD1 (5 bases). The CDR3: CASRKGEVGSTEAFF. The CDR3 DNA reads TGTGCCAGCAGAAAAGGGGAGGTAGGGAGTACTGAAGCTTTCTTT.